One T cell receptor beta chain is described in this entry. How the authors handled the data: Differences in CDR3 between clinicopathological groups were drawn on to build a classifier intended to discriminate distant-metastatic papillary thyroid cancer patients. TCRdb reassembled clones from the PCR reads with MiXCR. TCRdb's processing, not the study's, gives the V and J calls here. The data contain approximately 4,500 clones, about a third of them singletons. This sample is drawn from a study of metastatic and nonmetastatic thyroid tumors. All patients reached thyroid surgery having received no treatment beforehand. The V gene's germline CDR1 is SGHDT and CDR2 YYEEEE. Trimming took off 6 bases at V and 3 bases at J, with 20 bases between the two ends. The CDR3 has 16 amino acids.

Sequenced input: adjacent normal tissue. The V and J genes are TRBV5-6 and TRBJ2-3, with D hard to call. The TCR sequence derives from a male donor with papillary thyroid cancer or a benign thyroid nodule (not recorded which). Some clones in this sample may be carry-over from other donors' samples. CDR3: CASIQEGGLRTDTQYF. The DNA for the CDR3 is TGTGCCAGCATCCAGGAAGGCGGTCTAAGAACAGATACGCAGTATTTT.